One sample yielded the 10 T cell receptor beta chains listed below, sequenced in a study of blood T cell repertoires in COVID-19. Assay: immunoSEQ multiplex PCR; the TCRdb copy retains only in-frame clones and omits some. The data contain a few hundred thousand clones, approximately 80% of them singletons. The sample taken for sequencing was PBMCs or T cells enriched from blood (not recorded which). Receptors were obtained from a woman aged 40 to 49 with acute COVID-19.

The gene calls are TRBV5-1 and TRBJ1-2, with 8 bases matching TRBD1. Germline V CDR1 and CDR2: SGHRS, YFSETQ. Germline trimming cut 4 bases from V and 8 bases from J; bases unmatched to any gene: 16. This CDR3 has 16 residues. The CDR3 loop reads CASSDPGTGQMSGYTF. The CDR3 nucleotides are TGCGCCAGCAGCGACCCTGGGACAGGTCAGATGAGCGGCTACACCTTC.

The rearrangement joins TRBV4-1 to TRBJ2-1; 15 nucleotides align to TRBD2. Germline assignment: CDR1 MGHRA and CDR2 YSYEKL. The V and J ends lost 4 bases and 9 bases, in that order; junction bases with no gene match: 4. CDR3 length equals 15 residues. This CDR3 reads CASSPGLAGGREQFF. In DNA form, the CDR3 reads TGCGCCAGCAGCCCGGGACTAGCGGGGGGCCGTGAGCAGTTCTTC.

The J gene is TRBJ2-3, the V gene TRBV5-5; TRBD2 matches at 11 bases. The CDR3 runs to 16 residues. The germline V gene has CDR1 SGHKS and CDR2 YYEKEE (reference sequence). V was clipped by 1 base and J by 2 bases; unmatched bases: 3. CDR3 nucleotides: TGTGCCAGCAGCTTGCCGACTAGCGGGAACACAGATACGCAGTATTTT. Translated, it gives CASSLPTSGNTDTQYF.

The chain joins TRBV5-6 to TRBJ1-1, with D possibly TRBD1 on 5 matching bases. The ends were cut back, 0 bases at V and 1 base at J, with 13 bases in the middle. The length of the CDR3 is 16 residues. Per the germline V gene, CDR1 is SGHDT and CDR2 is YYEEEE. The CDR3 sequence: CASSLAGIRANTEAFF. The CDR3 DNA follows: TGTGCCAGCAGCTTGGCCGGAATCAGGGCGAACACTGAAGCTTTCTTT.

The gene calls are TRBV7-3 and TRBJ1-5; 7 bases match TRBD1. Germline CDR1 SGHTA, CDR2 FQGTGA. The CDR3 is made up of 13 amino acids. Trimming cost V 5 bases and J 4 bases; bases outside gene matches: 2. CDR3 nucleotides: TGTGCCAGCAGCCCGGACAGGAATCAGCCCCAGCATTTT. Encoded protein: CASSPDRNQPQHF.

The V gene is TRBV19, the J gene TRBJ2-3, with D possibly being TRBD1 (6 bases). In germline, CDR1 is LNHDA, CDR2 SQIVND (reference sequence). V lost 5 bases and J lost 4, with 19 bases in between. There are 16 residues in the CDR3. In DNA form, the CDR3 reads TGTGCCAGTAGTCCCCGGGACATCCGACGGTCAGATACGCAGTATTTT. Amino acids: CASSPRDIRRSDTQYF.

The chain links TRBV6-4 to TRBJ1-6; 8 bases are shared with TRBD1. The trim removed 2 bases at V and 7 bases at J, leaving 4 bases unmatched. This CDR3 comprises 15 residues. Germline CDR1 reads MRHNA; CDR2 reads SNTAGT. The CDR3 is CASSDGQGRNSPLHF. The CDR3 DNA follows: TGTGCCAGCAGTGACGGACAGGGACGGAATTCACCCCTCCACTTT.

The rearrangement uses TRBV9 and TRBJ2-1; TRBD2 matches 12 bases. CDR3 size: 16 residues. Trimming at V came to 0 bases and at J to 5 bases, leaving 3 bases not matched to a gene. From germline, CDR1 is SGDLS and CDR2 YYNGEE. CDR3 residues: CASSVGLAGVDNEQFF. In nucleotides, the CDR3 is TGTGCCAGCAGCGTAGGACTAGCGGGAGTGGACAATGAGCAGTTCTTC.

The rearrangement joins TRBV29-1 to TRBJ2-7; 8 nucleotides match TRBD2. CDR3 length: 13 residues. Germline V gene lookup returns CDR1 SQVTM and CDR2 ANQGSEA. The J segment lost 2 bases and the V segment lost 1 base, leaving 1 base of the junction unmatched. The CDR3 loop is CSVEGAGAYEQYF. The CDR3 region has the DNA TGCAGCGTTGAAGGAGCGGGAGCCTACGAGCAGTACTTC.

This chain connects TRBV6-5 to TRBJ2-7; no clear D. Trimming pared 8 bases from V and 2 bases from J, leaving 4 bases between. Germline values: CDR1 MNHEY, CDR2 SVGAGI. The CDR3 runs 10 residues. The chain's CDR3 is CASSAYEQYF. CDR3 in DNA: TGTGCCAGCTCAGCCTACGAGCAGTACTTC.